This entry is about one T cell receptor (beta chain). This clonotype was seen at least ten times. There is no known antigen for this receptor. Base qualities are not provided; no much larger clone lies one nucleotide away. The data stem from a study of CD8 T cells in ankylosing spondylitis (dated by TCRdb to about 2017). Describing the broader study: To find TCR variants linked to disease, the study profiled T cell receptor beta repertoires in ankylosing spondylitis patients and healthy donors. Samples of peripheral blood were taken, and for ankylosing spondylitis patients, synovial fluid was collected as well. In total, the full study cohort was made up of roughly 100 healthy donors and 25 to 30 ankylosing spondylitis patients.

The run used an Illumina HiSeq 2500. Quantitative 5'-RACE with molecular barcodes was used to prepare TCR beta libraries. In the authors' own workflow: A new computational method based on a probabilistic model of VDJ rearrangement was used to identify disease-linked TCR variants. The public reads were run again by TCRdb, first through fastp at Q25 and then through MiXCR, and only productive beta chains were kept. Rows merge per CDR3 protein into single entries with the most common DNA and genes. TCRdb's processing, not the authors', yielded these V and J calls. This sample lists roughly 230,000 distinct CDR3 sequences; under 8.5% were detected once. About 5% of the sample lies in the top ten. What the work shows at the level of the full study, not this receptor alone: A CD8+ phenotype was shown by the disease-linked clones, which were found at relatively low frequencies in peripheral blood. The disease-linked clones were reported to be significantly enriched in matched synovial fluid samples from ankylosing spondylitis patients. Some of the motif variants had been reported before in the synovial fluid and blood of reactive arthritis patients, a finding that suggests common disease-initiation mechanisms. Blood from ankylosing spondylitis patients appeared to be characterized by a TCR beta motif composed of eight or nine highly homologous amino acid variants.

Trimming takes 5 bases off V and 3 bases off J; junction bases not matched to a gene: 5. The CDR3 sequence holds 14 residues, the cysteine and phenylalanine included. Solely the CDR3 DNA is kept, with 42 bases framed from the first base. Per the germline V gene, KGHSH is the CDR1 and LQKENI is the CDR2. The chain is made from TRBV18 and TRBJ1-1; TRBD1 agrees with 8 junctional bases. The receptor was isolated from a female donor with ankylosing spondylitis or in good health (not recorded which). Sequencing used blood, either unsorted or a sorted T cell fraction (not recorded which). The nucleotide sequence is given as TGTGCCAGCTCAAAGACAGGGGCGGACACTGAAGCTTTCTTT. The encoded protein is CASSKTGADTEAFF.